The 7 T cell receptor beta chains in this list originate from one sample, sequenced in a study of cytomegalovirus exposure and HLA in healthy donors (dated by TCRdb to 2015 to 2018). Libraries were constructed by the immunoSEQ multiplex PCR assay. TCRdb mirrors the immuneACCESS table, restricted to in-frame sequences. Some clones are absent from its copies; in checked studies, under half trace to an unresolved V gene, and the reason for the others is unknown. Present in this sample are around 71,000 clones, 90% to 95% of which were seen just once. The ten most abundant clones make up approximately 1.5% of the sample. Sequencing was performed on PBMCs. These receptors all come from a young man in good health and CMV-seropositive.

Note on this clone: At one of its ends the junction is not consistent with the germline gene, which may arise from a read error. V gene TRBV9 combines with J gene TRBJ1-3; a weak D match, TRBD1 (6 bases). CDR1 and CDR2 from the germline V gene are SGDLS and YYNGEE. This CDR3 region has 15 residues. As DNA, the CDR3 is TGTGCCAGCAGCGGAGACAGGTCAACTGGCAACACCATATATTTT. This translates into CASSGDRSTGNTIYF.

The genes are TRBV4-1 and TRBJ2-1; 10 bases line up with TRBD2. Germline values: CDR1 MGHRA, CDR2 YSYEKL. The ends lost 0 bases at V and 8 bases at J; junction bases unmatched: 7. The CDR3 contains 16 residues. CDR3 sequence: CASSQEALAGGDEQFF. CDR3 DNA sequence: TGCGCCAGCAGCCAAGAAGCATTAGCGGGAGGCGATGAGCAGTTCTTC.

The J gene is TRBJ1-2, the V gene TRBV9, with D hard to call. Germline V lookup: CDR1 SGDLS, CDR2 YYNGEE. Trimming removed 0 bases at V and 0 bases at J, with 6 bases between. This CDR3 contains 14 residues. For the CDR3, the DNA is TGTGCCAGCAGCGTAGGCGGTCCTAACTATGGCTACACCTTC. Encoded protein: CASSVGGPNYGYTF. Complete variable domain (other parts from reference TRBV9 and TRBJ1-2): DSGVTQTPKHLITATGQRVTLRCSPRSGDLSVYWYQQSLDQGLQFLIQYYNGEERAKGNILERFSAQQFPDLHSELNLSSLELGDSALYFCASSVGGPNYGYTFGSGTRLTVV.

The chain employs TRBV9 and TRBJ2-3, with TRBD2 as a possible D gene (6 bases). Trimming removed 0 bases at V and 0 bases at J, with 11 bases between. The CDR3 covers 16 residues. Per germline, CDR1 SGDLS and CDR2 YYNGEE. CDR3 DNA sequence: TGTGCCAGCAGCGTAGTTGGGAGGTCTAGCACAGATACGCAGTATTTT. Translated, it gives CASSVVGRSSTDTQYF.

The rearrangement joins TRBV7-6 to TRBJ2-5; 12 nucleotides align to TRBD2. The CDR3 loop spans 17 amino acids. V shed 2 bases and J 5 bases; nucleotides not matched to a gene: 9. Per germline, CDR1 SGHVS and CDR2 FNYEAQ. CDR3 bases: TGTGCCAGCAGCTTAAGGGCTAGCGGGGGGGCCAGGGAGACCCAGTACTTC. Translating gives CASSLRASGGARETQYF.

This chain links TRBV7-3 with TRBJ2-7, with 8 bases fitting TRBD2. The germline gives CDR1 SGHTA, CDR2 FQGTGA. This CDR3 has 15 amino acids. J gave up 1 base and V 2 bases, and 4 bases lay outside the gene matches. DNA of the CDR3: TGTGCCAGCAGCTTAGGGGCGGGAGGATCCTACGAGCAGTACTTC. Translated: CASSLGAGGSYEQYF.

In this sample, this clone turned up once. The chain couples TRBV6-1 to TRBJ2-3; D unresolved. Germline V CDR1 and CDR2: MNHNS, SASEGT. There are 13 residues in the CDR3. Deletions cut 4 bases from V and 6 bases from J, with 11 bases between. The CDR3, as DNA: TGTGCCAGCAGTGGGGTTCGGGTGGATACGCAGTATTTT. It translates to CASSGVRVDTQYF.